This note documents a single TCR beta chain sequence. The antigen is undetermined. The record originates from a study of blood T cells in healthy people across ages. Looking at the study overall: Every two T cells gave about one barcoded beta molecule via template switching.

Combining a sample-barcoded 5' primer with a J-beta primer mix, a second PCR ran for about 7 to 11 cycles. TCRdb passed the 5' RACE reads through MiXCR, listing each CDR3 protein once. The sample has approximately 800,000 distinct CDR3 sequences; about 61% are singletons. Researchers collected about 9.6 milliliters of peripheral blood from every single donor. Findings and limits, study-wide: A roughly linear fall in TCR beta diversity per million T cells was seen with increasing age. The CMV status of each donor remained undetermined, and this could have confounded shifts in expanded clonotypes.

The origin of this receptor is a man between 35 and 55 years old in good health. Material: blood.

DNA for the CDR3: TGCAGCGCAGGGGTAACTGAAGCTTTCTTT. Protein product: CSAGVTEAFF. The chain employs TRBV29-1 and TRBJ1-1, with a possible D match to TRBD1 (6 bases). Trimming shortened V by 7 bases and J by 5 bases, and 8 bases separated the two germline ends. Germline V gene sequence: CDR1 SQVTM, CDR2 ANQGSEA. The CDR3 extends over 10 amino acids.